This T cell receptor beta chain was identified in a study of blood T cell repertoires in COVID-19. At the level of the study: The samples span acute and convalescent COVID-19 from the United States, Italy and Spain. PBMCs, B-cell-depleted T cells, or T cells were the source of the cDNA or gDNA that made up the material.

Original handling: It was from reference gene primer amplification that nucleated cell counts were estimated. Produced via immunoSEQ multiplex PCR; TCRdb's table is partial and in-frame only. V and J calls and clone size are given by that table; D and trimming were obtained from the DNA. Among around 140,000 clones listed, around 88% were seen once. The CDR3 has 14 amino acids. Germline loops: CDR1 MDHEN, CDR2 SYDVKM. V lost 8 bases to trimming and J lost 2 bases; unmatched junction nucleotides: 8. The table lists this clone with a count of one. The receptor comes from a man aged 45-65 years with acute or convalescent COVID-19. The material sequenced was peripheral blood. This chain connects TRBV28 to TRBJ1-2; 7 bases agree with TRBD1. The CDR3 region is CASQGDRLNYGYTF. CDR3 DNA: TGTGCCAGCCAAGGGGACAGATTAAACTATGGCTACACCTTC.